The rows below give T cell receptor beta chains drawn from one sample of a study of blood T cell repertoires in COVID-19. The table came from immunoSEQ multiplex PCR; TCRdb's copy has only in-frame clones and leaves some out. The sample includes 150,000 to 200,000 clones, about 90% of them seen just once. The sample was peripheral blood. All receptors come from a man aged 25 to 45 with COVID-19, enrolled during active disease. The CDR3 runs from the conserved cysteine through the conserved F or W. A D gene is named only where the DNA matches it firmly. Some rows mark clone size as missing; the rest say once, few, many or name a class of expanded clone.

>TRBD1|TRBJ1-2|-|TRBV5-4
TGTGCCAGCAGCTTGGGACAGGGGAACTATGGCTACACCTTC
CASSLGQGNYGYTF
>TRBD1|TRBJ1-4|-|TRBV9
TGTGCCAGCAGCTCCCGACAGGGGGCTAGTGAAAAACTGTTTTTT
CASSSRQGASEKLFF
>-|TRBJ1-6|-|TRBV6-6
TGTGCCAGCAGTCCGTTAAGGGGTCCTATTCTGGGCCTTATGGGTTCACCCCTCCACTTT
CASSPLRGPILGLMGSPLHF
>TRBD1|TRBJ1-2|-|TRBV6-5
TGTGCCAGCAGTTACGTGGGACAGGGTCCTACTGGCTACACCTTC
CASSYVGQGPTGYTF
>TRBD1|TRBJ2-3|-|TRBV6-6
TGTGCCAGCAGTAGTGGGACAGGGGGCGCAGATACGCAGTATTTT
CASSSGTGGADTQYF
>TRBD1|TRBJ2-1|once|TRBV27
TGTGCCAGCACCTTTACCGGGACAGGGGGACTTAAGCAGTTCTTC
CASTFTGTGGLKQFF
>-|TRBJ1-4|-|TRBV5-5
TGTGCCAGCAGCTTGGGAGGCAGGGGTGAAAAACTGTTTTTT
CASSLGGRGEKLFF
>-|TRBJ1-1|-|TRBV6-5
TGTGCCAGCAGAACGAGGGTGAACACTTTCTTT
CASRTRVNTFF
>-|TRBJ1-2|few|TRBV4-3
TGCGCCAGCAGCCAAGATTTGGGTCGGGGTCCCTATGGCTACACCTTC
CASSQDLGRGPYGYTF
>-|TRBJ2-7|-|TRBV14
TGTGCCAGCAGCTCCACAGGGTACAGGAAGCAGTACTTC
CASSSTGYRKQYF
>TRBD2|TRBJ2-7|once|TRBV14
TGTGCCAGCAGCCGTTATAGCGGGGCCTACGAGCAGTACTTC
CASSRYSGAYEQYF
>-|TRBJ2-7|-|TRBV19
TGTGCCAGTAGTATAGTTAATGGCAGGGGCTACAACGAGCAGTACTTC
CASSIVNGRGYNEQYF
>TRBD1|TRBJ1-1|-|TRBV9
TGTGCCAGCAGCCGGACAGGGGGGAACACTGAAGCTTTCTTT
CASSRTGGNTEAFF
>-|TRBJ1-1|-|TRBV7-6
TGTGCCAGCAGCTTAGCAGCCGGTGAAGCTTTCTTT
CASSLAAGEAFF
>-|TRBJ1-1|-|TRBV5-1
TGCGCCAGCAGCTTGGATAAACCACCGGACACTGAAGCTTTCTTT
CASSLDKPPDTEAFF
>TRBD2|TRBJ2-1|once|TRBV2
TGTGCCAGCGGTCTCCTACTACTAGCGGGTGAGCAGTTCTTC
CASGLLLLAGEQFF
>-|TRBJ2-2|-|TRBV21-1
TGTGCCAGCAGCCCCCCTGCGGAAAACACCGGGGAGCTGTTTTTT
CASSPPAENTGELFF
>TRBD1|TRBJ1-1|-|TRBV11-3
TGTGCCAGCAGTTCGCAGGGGGCGAGTGGTACTGAAGCTTTCTTT
CASSSQGASGTEAFF
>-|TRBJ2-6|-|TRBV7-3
TGTGCCAGCAGCTCTGCCATGGTAGAAAGATCTGGGGCCAACGTCCTGACTTTC
CASSSAMVERSGANVLTF
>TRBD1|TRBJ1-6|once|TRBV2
TGTGCCAGCAGTGTAGAAAGGGGACAGGGGAGAGTCGACTCACCCCTCCACTTT
CASSVERGQGRVDSPLHF
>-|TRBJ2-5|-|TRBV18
TGTGCCAGCTCACCACCGAATCAGCAAGAGACCCAGTACTTC
CASSPPNQQETQYF
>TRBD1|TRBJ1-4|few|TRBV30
TGTGCCTGGAGTGTATACAGGGGGGGACTGTTTTTT
CAWSVYRGGLFF
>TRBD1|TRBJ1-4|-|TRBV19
TGTGCCAGTAGTCTGGACAGGGTTAATGAAAAACTGTTTTTT
CASSLDRVNEKLFF
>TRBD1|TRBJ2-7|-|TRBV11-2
TGTGCCAGCAGCTGGGACAGGGCCTACGAGCAGTACTTC
CASSWDRAYEQYF
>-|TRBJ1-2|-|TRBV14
TGTGCCAGCAGCCAAGTTAAGGGACAAAACTATGGCTACACCTTC
CASSQVKGQNYGYTF
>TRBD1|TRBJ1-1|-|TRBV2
TGTGCCAGCGACGGGGACAGGGGGCCCACTGAAGCTTTCTTT
CASDGDRGPTEAFF
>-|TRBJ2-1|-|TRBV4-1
TGCGCCAGCAGCCAAGGCGATACCTACAATGAGCAGTTCTTC
CASSQGDTYNEQFF
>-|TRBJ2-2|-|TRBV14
TGTGCCAGCAGCTATGACAGCGGGGAGCTGTTTTTT
CASSYDSGELFF
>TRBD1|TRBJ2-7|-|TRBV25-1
TGTGCCAGCAGTGAATTGGGACAGGGTTCCTACGAGCAGTACTTC
CASSELGQGSYEQYF
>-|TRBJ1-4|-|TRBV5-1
TGCGCCAGCAGCTTGGCAGGGACTAATGAAAAACTGTTTTTT
CASSLAGTNEKLFF
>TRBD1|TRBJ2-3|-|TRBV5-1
TGCGCCAGCAGCTTGGTAGCAGGGGGCAGTGGCACAGATACGCAGTATTTT
CASSLVAGGSGTDTQYF
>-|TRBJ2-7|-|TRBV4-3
TGCGCCAGCAGCCAAGGGAAGGATGGGGCGGACGAGCAGTACTTC
CASSQGKDGADEQYF
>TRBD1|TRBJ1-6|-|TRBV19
TGTGCCAGTAGTATGACAGGGGGCAATGCACCCCTCCACTTT
CASSMTGGNAPLHF
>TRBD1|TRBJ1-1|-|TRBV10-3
TGTGCCATCAGTGGACAGGGACAGGGGAGGCTGGCTACTGAAGCTTTCTTT
CAISGQGQGRLATEAFF
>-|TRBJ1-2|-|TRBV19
TGTGCCAGTAGCGACCCGACGAGGGCGGCGAACTATGGCTACACCTTC
CASSDPTRAANYGYTF
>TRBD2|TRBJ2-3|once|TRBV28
TGTGCCAGCAGTTTAGCGGGGGGCCAGCCAGATACGCAGTATTTT
CASSLAGGQPDTQYF
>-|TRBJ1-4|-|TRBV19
TGTGCCAGTCGTATCGCGAACTTCCATGAAAAACTGTTTTTT
CASRIANFHEKLFF
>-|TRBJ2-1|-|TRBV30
TGTGCCTGGAGTGCAGGGACTTTTTCCTACAATGAGCAGTTCTTC
CAWSAGTFSYNEQFF
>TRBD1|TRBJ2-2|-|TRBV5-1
TGCGCCAGCAGCTTGGCGGGACAGACGAACACCGGGGAGCTGTTTTTT
CASSLAGQTNTGELFF
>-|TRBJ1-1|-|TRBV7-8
TGTGCCAGCAGCTCCGGCGGGGTAGGGGCGTCGCGTTATATGAACACTGAAGCTTTCTTT
CASSSGGVGASRYMNTEAFF
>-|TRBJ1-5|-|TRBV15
TGTGCCACCAGCAGCTACAGGGAAAGGCCTAATCAGCCCCAGCATTTT
CATSSYRERPNQPQHF
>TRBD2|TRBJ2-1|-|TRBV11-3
TGTGCCAGCAGCTTAGACGCCGGCCCTTTAGCGGGGGCCCTCAATGAGCAGTTCTTC
CASSLDAGPLAGALNEQFF
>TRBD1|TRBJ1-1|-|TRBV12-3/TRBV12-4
TGTGCCAGCAGTCCCGGACAGGGGGGGCAAGCTTTCTTT
CASSPGQGGQAFF
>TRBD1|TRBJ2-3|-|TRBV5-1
TGCGCCAGCAGCTTCGGACAGGGATGGGCAGATACGCAGTATTTT
CASSFGQGWADTQYF
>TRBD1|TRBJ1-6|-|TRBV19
TGTGCCAGTAGTACTTGGACAGGGCCGGAGGTGGAGAGGGACTTT
CASSTWTGPEVERDF
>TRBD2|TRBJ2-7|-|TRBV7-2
TGTGCCAGCAGCTTAAGCGGGAGTGCATACGAGCAGTACTTC
CASSLSGSAYEQYF
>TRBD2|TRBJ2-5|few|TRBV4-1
TGCGCCAGCAGCCAAGCCGAGGGGAGCGGGGGAGAGACCCAGTACTTC
CASSQAEGSGGETQYF
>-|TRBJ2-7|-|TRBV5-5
TGTGCCAGCAGCTTGGTAGGGGCGCTTTACGAGCAGTACTTC
CASSLVGALYEQYF
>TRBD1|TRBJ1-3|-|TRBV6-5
TGTGCCAGCAGTACCGACAGGGATGGAAACACCATATATTTT
CASSTDRDGNTIYF
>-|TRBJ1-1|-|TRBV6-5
TGTGCCAGCGGTACTCAGGGAGGACGCAGTGAAGCTTTCTTT
CASGTQGGRSEAFF